The sequence of this T cell receptor (beta chain) was determined in a study of T-cell memory formation after mild COVID-19. For the study at large: There were largely donor-specific TCR clusters. General study points: Clones that contracted from day 15 to 85 were balanced CD4/CD8, while later expanders leaned CD4+. There were some responding clones in pre-infection memory, which suggested that cross-reactive memory had joined.

In the case of this clonotype: The antigen is not known.

Libraries for TCRalpha and TCRbeta carried sample barcodes and unique molecular identifiers via 5'RACE. TCRdb analysed the 5' RACE reads with MiXCR anew, one entry per CDR3 protein. Of roughly 250,000 distinct CDR3 sequences listed, less than 20% were seen once; the top ten hold 3.5%. The CDR3 has 16 residues. Trimming removed 5 bases at V and 1 base at J, with 16 bases between. Germline CDR1 and CDR2: SSHAT and FNYEAQ (reference sequence). This chain joins TRBV7-7 and TRBJ2-3, with D perhaps being TRBD1 or TRBD2 (7 bases each). The source material was PBMCs or a T cell subset sorted from them (not recorded which). This TCR was sampled from a man aged 18 to 35 who had mild COVID-19 (a few samples of this study predate the infection). Cell type and time point are not known. CDR3: CASSAGVGGRTDTQYF. The CDR3 DNA reads as TGTGCCAGCAGCGCGGGGGTAGGGGGCCGCACAGATACGCAGTATTTT.